This record concerns one TCR beta chain sequence. Antigen specificity is unknown. These data come from a study of identical twins. Study-level findings and limits: In drawing conclusions, the study used cross-sectional statistical analysis and did not follow the same donors.

Each CDR3 protein gets one entry after TCRdb re-called the 5' RACE reads with MiXCR. The repertoire holds some 690,000 distinct CDR3 sequences, with around 21% as singletons. These data were also reused for a study on T cells expressing NK-cell markers.

Sequencing was done on a sample of PBMCs. The clonotype originates from a woman aged 18-29 years in good health.

The CDR3 DNA is TGTGCCAGCAGCACGGTAGCGGGGGGTATCGAGACCCAGTACTTC. Translation gives CASSTVAGGIETQYF. V and J are TRBV7-9 and TRBJ2-5; 10 nucleotides line up with TRBD2. J lost 5 bases, V lost 5 bases, and 8 bases had no gene match. The CDR3 sequence is 15 residues long. Per germline, CDR1 SEHNR and CDR2 FQNEAQ (reference sequence).